Presented here are 25 T cell receptor beta chains from one specimen sequenced in a study of blood T cell repertoires in COVID-19. Only in-frame clones appear in the TCRdb table, and some are missing; sequencing was by immunoSEQ multiplex PCR. The sample has just under 350,000 clones, around 83% seen once. Source material: peripheral blood. Receptor source: a man under 40 with active or convalescent COVID-19.

This chain joins TRBV11-1 and TRBJ2-3; D is uncertain. V was clipped by 5 bases and J by 1 base, with 13 bases between them. The CDR3 has 15 amino acids. Germline CDR1 SGHAT, CDR2 FQDESV (reference sequence). The CDR3 reads CASSTLVRGTDTQYF. Written as DNA, the CDR3 is TGTGCCAGCAGCACCCTAGTTCGGGGCACAGATACGCAGTATTTT.

Worth noting for this clone: This sample also contains other DNA sequences that code for the same CDR3. This chain links TRBV9 with TRBJ2-1; TRBD2 is a possible D gene (5 bases). This CDR3 is built from 13 residues. Trimming shortened V by 2 bases and J by 6 bases, and 9 bases separated the two germline ends. Germline V lookup: CDR1 SGDLS, CDR2 YYNGEE. Written as DNA, the CDR3 is TGTGCCAGCAGCGTGGGAGCGGCCAATGAGCAGTTCTTC. Amino acids: CASSVGAANEQFF.

The rearrangement joins TRBV5-1 to TRBJ1-6, with 8 bases fitting TRBD1. The germline gives CDR1 SGHRS, CDR2 YFSETQ. The CDR3 has 15 residues. The V gene end was trimmed by 4 bases and the J gene end by 6 bases; junction bases not matched to a gene: 6. The CDR3 protein is CASSRWTGTNSPLHF. DNA of the CDR3: TGCGCCAGCAGCCGATGGACAGGGACTAATTCACCCCTCCACTTT.

This clone has just one count. This chain joins TRBV5-5 and TRBJ2-1; TRBD1 agrees at 7 bases. Looked up from germline, CDR1 is SGHKS and CDR2 is YYEKEE (reference sequence). The ends lost 4 bases at V and 5 bases at J; junction bases unmatched: 15. The CDR3 runs to 17 residues. For the CDR3, the DNA is TGTGCCAGCAGCCCTCCTTCTCCGGGACAGCTAAACAATGAGCAGTTCTTC. Translated: CASSPPSPGQLNNEQFF. The whole variable domain, remainder taken from reference TRBV5-5 and TRBJ2-1, is DAGVTQSPTHLIKTRGQQVTLRCSPISGHKSVSWYQQVLGQGPQFIFQYYEKEERGRGNFPDRFSARQFPNYSSELNVNALLLGDSALYLCASSPPSPGQLNNEQFFGPGTRLTVL.

V usage is TRBV4-2 and J usage is TRBJ1-6; possibly TRBD1 for D (6 bases). Between the trimmed V and J ends, which lost 0 bases and 7 bases, there was a span of 16 bases. This CDR3 is built from 17 residues. The germline V gene has CDR1 LGHNA and CDR2 YNFKEQ. CDR3 bases: TGTGCCAGCAGCCAAGAACGGGGGGGGCGAGGGAATTCACCCCTCCACTTT. This sequence encodes CASSQERGGRGNSPLHF.

The chain carries TRBV6-5 and TRBJ2-3, with D possibly matching TRBD2 (6 bases). With 7 bases removed from V and 0 bases from J, the gap between germline ends came to 14 bases. Germline loops: CDR1 MNHEY, CDR2 SVGAGI. The CDR3 has 15 residues. CDR3 in DNA: TGTGCCAGCAATAATGGACTAACTAGCACAGATACGCAGTATTTT. It specifies CASNNGLTSTDTQYF.

The V gene is TRBV25-1, the J gene TRBJ2-7; 10 bases map to TRBD1. V shed 3 bases and J 4 bases; nucleotides not matched to a gene: 3. Germline-derived CDR1 and CDR2 are MGHDK and SYGVNS. The CDR3 length is 14 residues. CDR3 sequence: CASSDPGQGYEQYF. CDR3 nucleotides: TGTGCCAGCAGTGACCCGGGACAGGGGTACGAGCAGTACTTC.

This chain uses TRBV30 with TRBJ1-2; 8 bases are a match to TRBD1. J lost 5 bases, V lost 0 bases, and 11 bases had no gene match. This CDR3 spans 16 amino acids. The germline CDR1 and CDR2 sequences are GTSNPN and SVGIG (reference sequence). The CDR3 nucleotides are TGTGCCTGGAGTGTACGGTTCAGGGGGCGCGTTTATGGCTACACCTTC. Translated: CAWSVRFRGRVYGYTF.

The chain combines TRBV10-3 with TRBJ2-7; D not certain. V was trimmed by 4 bases and J by 3 bases, leaving 7 bases between them. The CDR3 runs 12 residues. The germline gives CDR1 ENHRY, CDR2 SYGVKD. This CDR3 reads CAISGDNYEQYF. The DNA for the CDR3 is TGTGCCATCAGTGGAGACAACTACGAGCAGTACTTC.

The CDR3 DNA is TGCGCCAGCAGCTTGGGACAGCCCGACTCTGGAAACACCATATATTTT. As protein: CASSLGQPDSGNTIYF. The chain joins TRBV5-1 to TRBJ1-3, with D perhaps matching TRBD1 (5 bases). Looked up from germline, CDR1 is SGHRS and CDR2 is YFSETQ. V was cut by 0 bases and J by 0 bases, with 10 bases left in between. The length of the CDR3 is 16 residues.

The gene calls are TRBV3-1 (or the pseudogene TRBV3-2) and TRBJ2-7, with D perhaps TRBD2 (6 bases). V lost 4 bases, J lost 4 bases, and 20 bases lay in between. This CDR3 contains 16 residues. Looked up from germline, CDR1 is LGHDT and CDR2 is YNNKEL (reference sequence). The CDR3 DNA reads as TGTGCCAGCAGCCCCTACTCGGGGGACGGGATGTACGAGCAGTACTTC. As protein: CASSPYSGDGMYEQYF.

The V and J genes are TRBV6-4 and TRBJ2-2; 9 bases are a match to TRBD2. CDR1 and CDR2 from the germline V gene are MRHNA and SNTAGT. The CDR3 spans 14 residues. The junction had 9 bases not matched to a gene; V was cut back by 11 bases and J by 5 bases. CDR3 region: CAPLAGEVTGELFF. The CDR3 bases are TGTGCCCCCTTAGCGGGAGAAGTGACCGGGGAGCTGTTTTTT.

The chain is built from TRBV6-2 or TRBV6-3 and TRBJ1-2; 7 bases fit TRBD1. Germline CDR1 and CDR2: MNHEY and SVGEGT. With 5 bases clipped from V and 0 bases from J, the junction kept 9 bases outside the gene matches. CDR3 size: 16 residues. CDR3 sequence (DNA): TGTGCCAGCAGTCTCTCTCCAGGGGGAGCTAACTATGGCTACACCTTC. It translates to CASSLSPGGANYGYTF.

The rearrangement links TRBV7-8 to TRBJ1-5; the D gene is possibly TRBD1 (5 bases). V lost 0 bases and J lost 0, with 12 bases in between. Germline values: CDR1 SGHVS, CDR2 FQNEAQ. The CDR3 has 17 residues. CDR3 loop: CASSLAQNQGSNQPQHF. CDR3 nucleotide sequence: TGTGCCAGCAGCTTAGCTCAGAACCAGGGTAGCAATCAGCCCCAGCATTTT.

The chain couples TRBV23-1 to TRBJ2-3, with D perhaps TRBD2 (5 bases). TRBV23-1 is placed among ORFs of uncertain function. V was trimmed by 0 bases and J by 0 bases, leaving 10 bases between them. This CDR3 has 16 amino acids. The CDR3 region is CASSQSGRTSTDTQYF. The DNA of the CDR3 is TGCGCCAGCAGTCAATCTGGGCGGACTAGCACAGATACGCAGTATTTT.

This clone was detected a few times. The V and J genes are TRBV7-2 and TRBJ1-5, with 12 positions matching TRBD1. Per the germline V gene, CDR1 is SGHTA and CDR2 is FQGNSA. The CDR3 spans 18 residues. Germline trimming cut 3 bases from V and 6 bases from J; bases unmatched to any gene: 12. CDR3 DNA: TGTGCCAGCAGCTTCCGTTCGGGACAGGGGGCGTTAGTTCAGCCCCAGCATTTT. This codes for CASSFRSGQGALVQPQHF. Full variable domain (outside the CDR3, taken from reference TRBV7-2 and TRBJ1-5): GAGVSQSPSNKVTEKGKDVELRCDPISGHTALYWYRQSLGQGLEFLIYFQGNSAPDKSGLPSDRFSAERTGGSVSTLTIQRTQQEDSAVYLCASSFRSGQGALVQPQHFGDGTRLSIL.

The V call is TRBV5-8, the J call TRBJ2-1; 13 bases map to TRBD2. Germline V gene data show CDR1 as SGHTS and CDR2 as YDEGEE. The CDR3 consists of 15 residues. Losses at the gene ends were 2 bases for V and 7 bases for J; bases not matched to a gene: 3. CDR3 sequence: CASSFGTSGKNEQFF. The CDR3 nucleotides are TGTGCCAGCAGCTTCGGGACTAGCGGGAAAAATGAGCAGTTCTTC. Full variable domain (rest looked up from reference TRBV5-8 and TRBJ2-1): EAGVTQSPTHLIKTRGQQATLRCSPISGHTSVYWYQQALGLGLQFLLWYDEGEERNRGNFPPRFSGRQFPNYSSELNVNALELEDSALYLCASSFGTSGKNEQFFGPGTRLTVL.

The V call is TRBV9, the J call TRBJ2-5, with 8 bases fitting TRBD1. Germline loops: CDR1 SGDLS, CDR2 YYNGEE. After removal of 3 bases from V and 1 base from J, the junction contained 11 bases not matched to a gene. The CDR3 consists of 17 residues. CDR3 sequence: CASSAGAGGWAQETQYF. As DNA, the CDR3 is TGTGCCAGCAGCGCGGGGGCAGGGGGCTGGGCCCAAGAGACCCAGTACTTC.

The J gene is TRBJ2-4, the V gene TRBV3-1 (or the pseudogene TRBV3-2); the D gene is possibly TRBD2 (5 bases). This CDR3 is 15 amino acids long. CDR1 LGHDT and CDR2 YNNKEL come from the germline V gene (reference sequence). The V and J ends lost 1 base and 7 bases respectively, with 14 bases between them. CDR3 in amino acids: CASSQGSGIGNIQYF. DNA for the CDR3: TGTGCCAGCAGCCAAGGGTCGGGGATCGGGAACATTCAGTACTTC.

There are a few counts of this clone. The gene calls are TRBV21-1 and TRBJ1-5; no check of the table's D call, TRBD1, against the DNA was made. TRBV21-1 is a pseudogene locus. The CDR3 runs to 17 residues. CDR3 DNA sequence: TGTGCCAGCAGCAGACCAACCGGGACAGGGTACGGTCAGCCCCAGCATTTT. It codes for CASSRPTGTGYGQPQHF.

The chain employs TRBV19 and TRBJ1-1; D gene unclear. Germline values: CDR1 LNHDA, CDR2 SQIVND (reference sequence). The CDR3 sequence is 14 residues long. V lost 3 bases to trimming and J lost 4 bases, with 12 bases between them. The CDR3 region has the DNA TGTGCCAGTAGTATTCCCGGGTTGACCACTGAAGCTTTCTTT. Encoded protein: CASSIPGLTTEAFF.

In nucleotides, the CDR3 is TGTGCCTGGAGCCGGACAGGGGACTCTAACTATGGCTACACCTTC. It translates to CAWSRTGDSNYGYTF. This chain connects TRBV30 to TRBJ1-2, with 9 bases matching TRBD1. V dropped 3 bases and J dropped 0; count of bases not matched to a gene: 5. Germline CDR1 GTSNPN, CDR2 SVGIG (reference sequence). This CDR3 has 15 amino acids.

V and J are TRBV12-3 or TRBV12-4 and TRBJ2-7; D may be TRBD1 (5 bases). The CDR3 extends over 11 amino acids. V dropped 6 bases and J dropped 7 bases, with 10 bases sitting between them. The DNA of the CDR3 is TGTGCCAGCAGCCCAGGGTGGGAGCAGTACTTC. Protein: CASSPGWEQYF.

This chain uses TRBV7-2 with TRBJ2-1, with 14 bases that match TRBD2. Trimming removed 5 bases from V and 5 bases from J; junction bases left unmatched: 5. The CDR3 sequence is 16 residues long. Germline-derived CDR1 and CDR2 are SGHTA and FQGNSA. The CDR3 DNA is TGTGCCAGCAGCCCCTGGACTAGCGGGGGGCACAATGAGCAGTTCTTC. Translating it yields CASSPWTSGGHNEQFF.

V is TRBV20-1 and J is TRBJ2-2; TRBD1 aligns across 7 bases. The germline gives CDR1 DFQATT, CDR2 SNEGSKA (reference sequence). This CDR3 spans 17 amino acids. V was pared by 3 bases and J by 0 bases, with 10 bases of the junction left unmatched. CDR3 coding DNA: TGCAGTGCTAGTAGCGCCGGGACAGACTCGAACACCGGGGAGCTGTTTTTT. It codes for CSASSAGTDSNTGELFF.